This T cell receptor (beta chain) was recovered during a study of OX40 agonist ivuxolimab in advanced cancers. Whole-study findings and limits: At 0.1 to 3.0 mg/kg, CD4+ and CD8+ blood T cells expanded clonally by week 6.

Per the germline V gene, CDR1 is SGHVS and CDR2 is FNYEAQ. This CDR3 is built from 15 residues. The germline V and J ends were trimmed by 4 bases and 6 bases, with 16 bases remaining between them. Comments on this clone: Its target is not known.

The data were produced by immunoSEQ multiplex PCR, yet TCRdb's version contains in-frame clones alone and is incomplete. The sample records 40,000 to 55,000 clones, about 93% being singletons. V usage is TRBV7-6 and J usage is TRBJ2-1; D is uncertain. Specimen: CD4+ or CD8+ T cells sorted from blood, collected in a trial of the OX40 agonist ivuxolimab. The TCR sequence derives from an adult with an advanced solid tumor such as melanoma, head and neck, liver or kidney cancer. DNA of the CDR3: TGTGCCAGCAGCTCCCAGCAGAGTCGAGTCAATGAGCAGTTCTTC. Its translation: CASSSQQSRVNEQFF. Variable domain in full (rest from reference TRBV7-6 and TRBJ2-1): GAGVSQSPRYKVTKRGQDVALRCDPISGHVSLYWYRQALGQGPEFLTYFNYEAQQDKSGLPNDRFSAERPEGSISTLTIQRTEQRDSAMYRCASSSQQSRVNEQFFGPGTRLTVL.